The 32 T cell receptor beta chains reported below all come from one sample, sequenced in a study of cytomegalovirus exposure and HLA in healthy donors. The data were produced by immunoSEQ multiplex PCR, yet TCRdb's version contains in-frame clones alone and is incomplete. The table records hundreds of thousands of clones, 65% to 85% of them present only once. Sequencing was done on a sample of PBMCs. The receptors shown here come from a woman aged 25 to 45 in good health and CMV-seropositive.

V gene TRBV10-3 combines with J gene TRBJ2-5, with 10 bases aligning to TRBD2. The germline CDR1 and CDR2 sequences are ENHRY and SYGVKD. The CDR3 covers 14 residues. V was clipped by 8 bases and J by 1 base; unmatched bases: 4. The CDR3 region is CAIGPSGSQETQYF. The DNA for the CDR3 is TGTGCCATCGGTCCTAGCGGGAGCCAAGAGACCCAGTACTTC.

The chain carries TRBV7-2 and TRBJ2-7, with 10 bases fitting TRBD1. Germline CDR1 reads SGHTA; CDR2 reads FQGNSA. The CDR3 totals 15 residues. J was trimmed by 3 bases and V by 5 bases; bases with no gene match: 7. The CDR3: CASSEGQGYSYEQYF. CDR3 DNA: TGTGCCAGCAGCGAGGGACAGGGGTATAGCTACGAGCAGTACTTC. Using reference TRBV7-2 and TRBJ2-7 for the parts outside the CDR3, the full variable domain is GAGVSQSPSNKVTEKGKDVELRCDPISGHTALYWYRQSLGQGLEFLIYFQGNSAPDKSGLPSDRFSAERTGGSVSTLTIQRTQQEDSAVYLCASSEGQGYSYEQYFGPGTRLTVT.

The J gene is TRBJ2-1, the V gene TRBV11-3; 13 bases line up with TRBD2. The CDR3 extends over 16 amino acids. Germline lookup yields CDR1 SGHNT and CDR2 YENEEA. J gave up 10 bases and V 5 bases, and 11 bases lay outside the gene matches. CDR3 loop: CASSRRLAGGGPEQFF. The CDR3 nucleotides are TGTGCCAGCAGCCGAAGACTAGCGGGGGGAGGACCGGAGCAGTTCTTC.

The chain uses TRBV13 and TRBJ2-1; D is uncertain. CDR3 length: 13 amino acids. Germline V lookup: CDR1 PRHDT, CDR2 FYEKMQ (reference sequence). V lost 3 bases and J lost 10, with 13 bases in between. In DNA, the CDR3 is TGTGCCAGCAGCTTCTCCTACTCCTACGAGCAGTTCTTC. This codes for CASSFSYSYEQFF.

The CDR3 nucleotides are TGTGCCAGCAGCTTCATCGGTAGCACAGATACGCAGTATTTT. Translated, it gives CASSFIGSTDTQYF. The chain couples TRBV5-4 to TRBJ2-3, with D uncertain. CDR3 length: 14 residues. V was shortened by 2 bases and J by 0 bases, with 7 bases between the two germline ends. The V gene's germline CDR1 is SGHNT and CDR2 YYREEE (reference sequence).

Here the CDR3 reads CASRVDSSAGELFF. CDR3 DNA: TGTGCCAGCAGGGTAGACAGTAGTGCCGGGGAGCTGTTTTTT. The gene calls are TRBV2 and TRBJ2-2, with D perhaps TRBD1 (5 bases). The length of the CDR3 is 14 residues. Germline CDR1 SNHLY, CDR2 FYNNEI. Trimming took 6 bases from V and 6 from J, leaving 14 bases between them.

The chain carries TRBV11-2 and TRBJ2-7; 7 nucleotides match TRBD1. Looked up from germline, CDR1 is SGHAT and CDR2 is FQNNGV. V lost 1 base, J lost 0 bases, and 3 bases stayed unmatched. The CDR3 extends over 15 amino acids. CDR3 nucleotide sequence: TGTGCCAGCAGCTTAGGGGCAGGGGGCTCCTACGAGCAGTACTTC. As protein: CASSLGAGGSYEQYF.

About this clone itself: The same CDR3 arises from other DNA sequences in this sample as well. The chain couples TRBV27 to TRBJ1-4; D ambiguous. V gave up 6 bases and J gave up 0 bases, with 5 bases separating them. Germline-derived CDR1 and CDR2 are MNHEY and SMNVEV (reference sequence). The CDR3 has 13 residues. This chain's CDR3 is CASSLATNEKLFF. Written as DNA, the CDR3 is TGTGCCAGCAGCCTCGCAACTAATGAAAAACTGTTTTTT.

The V call is TRBV29-1, the J call TRBJ2-3; 8 nucleotides align to TRBD2. Germline CDR1 SQVTM, CDR2 ANQGSEA. CDR3 length: 15 residues. V lost 6 bases to trimming and J lost 4 bases; unmatched junction nucleotides: 12. The CDR3, as DNA: TGCAGCGTCCCGGGGGGTAGCGGGATCTCAGATACGCAGTATTTT. Residues: CSVPGGSGISDTQYF.

V and J are TRBV27 and TRBJ1-1; the D is unclear. Germline assignment: CDR1 MNHEY and CDR2 SMNVEV (reference sequence). V was clipped by 7 bases and J by 0 bases, with 24 bases between them. The CDR3 has 18 residues. CDR3 amino acids: CASTLRYSAGILNTEAFF. The CDR3, as DNA: TGTGCCAGCACCCTGAGGTACAGCGCGGGTATATTGAACACTGAAGCTTTCTTT.

This rearrangement joins TRBV28 to TRBJ1-1, with unresolved D. The germline V gene has CDR1 MDHEN and CDR2 SYDVKM. The CDR3 has 11 amino acids. The V end was cut by 10 bases, the J end by 3 bases, with 9 bases between. The CDR3 bases are TGTGCCATCCAAGAGGACACTGAAGCTTTCTTT. It is translated as CAIQEDTEAFF.

The chain recombines TRBV5-6 with TRBJ1-5; possibly TRBD1 for D (6 bases). CDR1 and CDR2 (germline): SGHDT, YYEEEE. V was pared by 5 bases and J by 3 bases, with 21 bases between. The CDR3 covers 17 residues. CDR3 in amino acids: CASSFTMGALDNQPQHF. DNA of the CDR3: TGTGCCAGCAGTTTCACTATGGGGGCTCTGGACAATCAGCCCCAGCATTTT. Supplemented by reference TRBV5-6 and TRBJ1-5, the full variable domain reads DAGVTQSPTHLIKTRGQQVTLRCSPKSGHDTVSWYQQALGQGPQFIFQYYEEEERQRGNFPDRFSGHQFPNYSSELNVNALLLGDSALYLCASSFTMGALDNQPQHFGDGTRLSIL.

V and J are TRBV18 and TRBJ2-3; 8 bases are a match to TRBD2. The CDR3 runs 14 residues. Germline values: CDR1 KGHSH, CDR2 LQKENI. The V segment lost 4 bases and the J segment 1 base; nucleotides outside the gene matches: 1. As DNA, the CDR3 is TGTGCCAGCTCACGAGCGGGGGGCACAGATACGCAGTATTTT. It specifies CASSRAGGTDTQYF.

The chain combines TRBV5-1 with TRBJ2-7; 7 bases align to TRBD2. Germline CDR1 reads SGHRS; CDR2 reads YFSETQ. The CDR3 is 14 amino acids. V shed 0 bases and J 2 bases; nucleotides not matched to a gene: 2. The CDR3 sequence is CASSLVAGAYEQYF. The CDR3 DNA reads TGCGCCAGCAGCTTGGTGGCGGGAGCCTACGAGCAGTACTTC. Looking up the rest from reference TRBV5-1 and TRBJ2-7 gives the full variable domain: KAGVTQTPRYLIKTRGQQVTLSCSPISGHRSVSWYQQTPGQGLQFLFEYFSETQRNKGNFPGRFSGRQFSNSRSEMNVSTLELGDSALYLCASSLVAGAYEQYFGPGTRLTVT.

The chain recombines TRBV19 with TRBJ1-5; D remains unclear. This CDR3 is built from 14 residues. Trimming cost V 1 base and J 7 bases, with 11 bases left between them. Germline V gene lookup returns CDR1 LNHDA and CDR2 SQIVND (reference sequence). The CDR3 DNA follows: TGTGCCAGTAGTATAGGAGTTCTAGGGCAGCCCCAGCATTTT. It encodes CASSIGVLGQPQHF.

V gene TRBV28 combines with J gene TRBJ2-7; D is undetermined. The CDR3 loop spans 13 amino acids. Germline loops: CDR1 MDHEN, CDR2 SYDVKM. Deletions cut 6 bases from V and 6 bases from J, with 15 bases between. Here the CDR3 reads CASRPPQKGEQYF. As DNA, the CDR3 is TGTGCCAGCAGGCCCCCCCAGAAGGGCGAGCAGTACTTC.

The rearrangement joins TRBV25-1 to TRBJ1-1; 8 bases are shared with TRBD1. The trim removed 5 bases at V and 0 bases at J, leaving 14 bases unmatched. Germline V gene data show CDR1 as MGHDK and CDR2 as SYGVNS. The CDR3 sequence is 18 residues long. CDR3 DNA sequence: TGTGCCAGCAGTCGACTTACCTTCCAGGGGGCGATGAACACTGAAGCTTTCTTT. Translating it yields CASSRLTFQGAMNTEAFF.

This clone was seen once. V gene TRBV2 combines with J gene TRBJ1-5; a weak D match, TRBD1 (6 bases). Germline values: CDR1 SNHLY, CDR2 FYNNEI. The CDR3 consists of 12 residues. V lost 8 bases to trimming and J lost 4 bases, with 9 bases between them. The CDR3 loop is CASQGSNQPQHF. The CDR3 DNA sequence: TGTGCCAGCCAGGGGTCGAATCAGCCCCAGCATTTT. The whole variable domain, remainder taken from reference TRBV2 and TRBJ1-5, is EPEVTQTPSHQVTQMGQEVILRCVPISNHLYFYWYRQILGQKVEFLVSFYNNEISEKSEIFDDQFSVERPDGSNFTLKIRSTKLEDSAMYFCASQGSNQPQHFGDGTRLSIL.

The CDR3 loop is CSVWGTEAFF. The CDR3 nucleotides are TGCAGCGTTTGGGGCACTGAAGCTTTCTTT. V is TRBV29-1 and J is TRBJ1-1, with D uncertain. The CDR3 loop spans 10 amino acids. The germline V gene has CDR1 SQVTM and CDR2 ANQGSEA. The V end lost 5 bases, the J end lost 4 bases, and 5 bases lay between the germline ends.

The chain employs TRBV9 and TRBJ2-1, with D perhaps matching TRBD2 (6 bases). Germline CDR1 reads SGDLS; CDR2 reads YYNGEE. The CDR3 extends over 16 amino acids. The V and J ends lost 7 bases and 3 bases respectively, with 20 bases between them. CDR3 in amino acids: CASRPPEGADYNEQFF. CDR3 sequence (DNA): TGTGCCAGCCGCCCCCCGGAGGGAGCGGACTACAATGAGCAGTTCTTC.

In nucleotides, the CDR3 is TGTGCCAGCAGCTTGCAGGGGGGAGACACTGAAGCTTTCTTT. Encoded protein: CASSLQGGDTEAFF. The chain is built from TRBV5-4 and TRBJ1-1; TRBD1 matches at 7 bases. J was trimmed by 3 bases and V by 1 base; bases with no gene match: 3. This CDR3 region has 14 residues. The germline V gene encodes CDR1 SGHNT and CDR2 YYREEE (reference sequence).

The genes are TRBV2 and TRBJ2-4; D is undetermined. V was clipped by 8 bases and J by 3 bases, with 11 bases between them. Germline CDR1 and CDR2: SNHLY and FYNNEI. This CDR3 comprises 13 residues. The CDR3 sequence: CASVLRDKNIQYF. In nucleotides, the CDR3 is TGTGCCAGCGTGTTAAGGGACAAAAACATTCAGTACTTC.

The rearrangement joins TRBV7-9 to TRBJ1-2, with TRBD1 matching 7 bases. There are 14 residues in the CDR3. Germline CDR1 is SEHNR and CDR2 is FQNEAQ (reference sequence). Trimming cost V 5 bases and J 7 bases; bases outside gene matches: 10. Written as DNA, the CDR3 is TGTGCCAGCAGCCCGGACAGGTCTACGAGTGGCTACACCTTC. Translation gives CASSPDRSTSGYTF.

The V and J genes are TRBV6-5 and TRBJ1-5; 11 nucleotides match TRBD1. Germline CDR1 MNHEY, CDR2 SVGAGI. The ends lost 6 bases at V and 4 bases at J; junction bases unmatched: 5. CDR3 length: 15 amino acids. DNA for the CDR3: TGTGCCAGCAGACGGACAGGGGGCGGTAATCAGCCCCAGCATTTT. Its protein is CASRRTGGGNQPQHF.

This clone has only one observation. This chain links TRBV30 with TRBJ2-7; D possibly uses TRBD1 or TRBD2 (5 bases each). Trimming stripped 5 bases from V and 3 bases from J, with 20 bases between. CDR3 size: 15 residues. Germline lookup yields CDR1 GTSNPN and CDR2 SVGIG (reference sequence). The CDR3 nucleotides read TGTGCCTGGGGCCTAGGGACCGCCCCAAGCTACGAGCAGTACTTC. Translated, it gives CAWGLGTAPSYEQYF.

This clone has just a few counts. This sequence joins TRBV19 and TRBJ1-1; D is ambiguous. Looked up from germline, CDR1 is LNHDA and CDR2 is SQIVND (reference sequence). The length of the CDR3 is 12 residues. With 6 bases removed from V and 9 bases from J, the gap between germline ends came to 14 bases. The CDR3 nucleotides read TGTGCCAGTAGCGCATTACCTTACAAAGCTTTCTTT. Amino acids: CASSALPYKAFF. The full variable domain, completed using reference TRBV19 and TRBJ1-1, is DGGITQSPKYLFRKEGQNVTLSCEQNLNHDAMYWYRQDPGQGLRLIYYSQIVNDFQKGDIAEGYSVSREKKESFPLTVTSAQKNPTAFYLCASSALPYKAFFGQGTRLTVV.

This sequence joins TRBV4-1 and TRBJ2-7; tentatively, D is TRBD2 (6 bases). Trimming cost V 1 base and J 0 bases, with 22 bases left between them. Germline CDR1 and CDR2: MGHRA and YSYEKL. This CDR3 spans 19 amino acids. The CDR3 bases are TGCGCCAGCAGCCAAGCCGAATTAGGAACCGGGGACTTCTCCTACGAGCAGTACTTC. It translates to CASSQAELGTGDFSYEQYF.

The sample holds one count of this clone. CDR3 DNA: TGTGCCAGAAGCTTGGATGGGACTAGCGGGAGTCGCGACAATGAGCAGTTCTTC. Residues: CARSLDGTSGSRDNEQFF. The chain employs TRBV5-3 and TRBJ2-1; the match to TRBD2 covers 14 bases. TRBV5-3 is an ORF, with its function uncertain. This CDR3 comprises 18 residues. V was pared by 0 bases and J by 5 bases, with 7 bases of the junction left unmatched.

This clone appeared once. J is TRBJ1-2 and V is TRBV30; D is possibly TRBD1 (6 bases). Per the germline V gene, CDR1 is GTSNPN and CDR2 is SVGIG (reference sequence). Trimming cost V 0 bases and J 4 bases, with 9 bases left between them. This CDR3 is built from 13 residues. For the CDR3, the DNA is TGTGCCTGGAGTGTACAGGGTGGCTATGGCTACACCTTC. As protein: CAWSVQGGYGYTF.

This clone was counted once. The V call is TRBV11-2, the J call TRBJ2-7; D uncertain. The length of the CDR3 is 15 residues. Trimming took 1 base from V and 3 from J, leaving 13 bases between them. The germline V gene has CDR1 SGHAT and CDR2 FQNNGV. CDR3 coding DNA: TGTGCCAGCAGCTTAGTAGGCCTAGTTAGCTACGAGCAGTACTTC. Protein product: CASSLVGLVSYEQYF.

The chain couples TRBV5-1 to TRBJ2-7; D is uncertain. Germline loops: CDR1 SGHRS, CDR2 YFSETQ. With 0 bases removed from V and 1 base from J, the gap between germline ends came to 11 bases. There are 15 residues in the CDR3. The CDR3 sequence: CASSLAGVTSYEQYF. The DNA for the CDR3 is TGCGCCAGCAGCTTGGCCGGCGTTACATCCTACGAGCAGTACTTC.

CDR3: CASSEVGPEYGYTF. The DNA for the CDR3 is TGTGCCAGCAGTGAAGTAGGGCCTGAATATGGCTACACCTTC. J is TRBJ1-2 and V is TRBV2; no clear D gene. The CDR3 totals 14 residues. Germline V gene data show CDR1 as SNHLY and CDR2 as FYNNEI. Deletions cut 1 base from V and 5 bases from J, with 11 bases between.